These 20 T cell receptor beta chains were all obtained from the same sample, sequenced in a study of shared clonotypes between healthy human individuals. Clones were read by immunoSEQ multiplex PCR, and TCRdb kept only the in-frame ones, dropping some. In the table there are some 2,000,000 clones, about 94% of which are singletons. Naive CD8 cells, CD45RO-negative and positively selected for CCR7, excluded terminally differentiated effector memory CD45RA+ cells. Material: naive CD8+ T cells sorted from blood. These receptors were taken from a man aged 18 to 29 in good health.

The rearrangement uses TRBV11-2 and TRBJ2-1, with a weak D call TRBD2 (5 bases). This CDR3 spans 14 amino acids. V was shortened by 4 bases and J by 2 bases, with 9 bases between the two germline ends. Germline V gene lookup returns CDR1 SGHAT and CDR2 FQNNGV. CDR3 sequence reads: CASSSDWTYNEQFF. In DNA, the CDR3 is TGTGCCAGCAGCTCGGACTGGACCTACAATGAGCAGTTCTTC.

The chain carries TRBV29-1 and TRBJ1-1; maybe TRBD1 (6 bases). The CDR3 is 15 residues long. Germline CDR1 reads SQVTM; CDR2 reads ANQGSEA. Trimming took off 0 bases at V and 3 bases at J, with 14 bases between the two ends. The CDR3 coding sequence is TGCAGCGTTGAAGACCCCCGACAGGTTGACACTGAAGCTTTCTTT. Protein product: CSVEDPRQVDTEAFF. Drawing the rest from reference TRBV29-1 and TRBJ1-1, the complete variable domain is SAVISQKPSRDICQRGTSLTIQCQVDSQVTMMFWYRQQPGQSLTLIATANQGSEATYESGFVIDKFPISRPNLTFSTLTVSNMSPEDSSIYLCSVEDPRQVDTEAFFGQGTRLTVV.

The chain links TRBV28 to TRBJ2-7; no clear D. The CDR3 totals 12 residues. Trimming removed 6 bases at V and 6 bases at J, with 12 bases between. CDR1 and CDR2 (germline): MDHEN, SYDVKM. The CDR3 DNA is TGTGCCAGCAGCGACCGGGTCCCCGAGCAGTACTTC. Its translation is CASSDRVPEQYF. Full variable domain (missing parts from reference TRBV28 and TRBJ2-7): DVKVTQSSRYLVKRTGEKVFLECVQDMDHENMFWYRQDPGLGLRLIYFSYDVKMKEKGDIPEGYSVSREKKERFSLILESASTNQTSMYLCASSDRVPEQYFGPGTRLTVT.

The rearrangement joins TRBV23-1 to TRBJ2-5, with a possible D match to TRBD1 (6 bases). TRBV23-1 is designated an ORF whose function remains uncertain. The CDR3 runs 16 residues. V was pared by 3 bases and J by 2 bases, with 16 bases between. As DNA, the CDR3 is TGCGCCAGCAGTCATTTGGCAGGGACATCTCAAGAGACCCAGTACTTC. Translating it yields CASSHLAGTSQETQYF.

This chain uses TRBV6-1 with TRBJ1-1; possible D gene TRBD1, 5 bases. V was pared by 6 bases and J by 0 bases, with 11 bases between. The CDR3 is made up of 14 amino acids. Germline V gives CDR1 MNHNS, CDR2 SASEGT. The CDR3 is CASSPTGMNTEAFF. In nucleotides, the CDR3 is TGTGCCAGCAGCCCCACAGGTATGAACACTGAAGCTTTCTTT.

The chain couples TRBV2 to TRBJ2-1; D unclear. The CDR3 has 14 amino acids. Trimming removed 5 bases at V and 3 bases at J, with 11 bases between. Germline CDR1 SNHLY, CDR2 FYNNEI. CDR3 sequence (DNA): TGTGCCAGCAGTTCCCCTAGTGTCTACAATGAGCAGTTCTTC. Amino acids: CASSSPSVYNEQFF.

The rearrangement uses TRBV7-6 and TRBJ2-1; TRBD2 agrees at 11 bases. V dropped 5 bases and J dropped 1; count of bases not matched to a gene: 10. This CDR3 comprises 18 residues. Germline CDR1 and CDR2: SGHVS and FNYEAQ. This CDR3 is CASSPHGSSGGSYNEQFF. The CDR3 DNA reads TGTGCCAGCAGCCCCCATGGGTCTAGCGGGGGGTCCTACAATGAGCAGTTCTTC.

This sequence joins TRBV10-2 and TRBJ2-3; D might be TRBD2 (5 bases). V gave up 4 bases and J gave up 4 bases, with 18 bases separating them. CDR3 length equals 16 residues. CDR1 and CDR2 from the germline V gene are WSHSY and SAAADI. CDR3 nucleotides: TGCGCCAGCAGTGGCGCGATTCAGGCCGGGGCAGATACGCAGTATTTT. Translating gives CASSGAIQAGADTQYF.

In nucleotides, the CDR3 is TGTGCCAGCAGCTTAGATGGCAATGAGCAGTTCTTC. Its protein product is CASSLDGNEQFF. This chain connects TRBV7-6 to TRBJ2-1, with D unclear. Deletions cut 1 base from V and 6 bases from J, with 4 bases between. The germline gives CDR1 SGHVS, CDR2 FNYEAQ. This CDR3 contains 12 residues.

Concerning this clone itself: Germline is not matched at one junction end, which may reflect a read error. The chain employs TRBV7-7 and TRBJ2-1; weak D call: TRBD1 (7 bases). The length of the CDR3 is 15 residues. Germline V gene lookup returns CDR1 SSHAT and CDR2 FNYEAQ (reference sequence). The DNA for the CDR3 is TGTGCTAGCAGCTGGCGGCAGGGGGGAGTCAATGAGCAGTTCTTC. Translation gives CASSWRQGGVNEQFF.

This clone was counted once. The chain employs TRBV9 and TRBJ2-5; 7 positions agree with TRBD2. Germline CDR1 is SGDLS and CDR2 is YYNGEE. The length of the CDR3 is 14 residues. The junction had 5 bases not matched to a gene; V was cut back by 4 bases and J by 2 bases. CDR3 sequence: CASSQEGLQETQYF. In DNA, the CDR3 is TGTGCCAGCAGCCAAGAGGGACTACAAGAGACCCAGTACTTC.

This clone was seen a handful of times. Different DNA sequences within this sample yield the same CDR3. In nucleotides, the CDR3 is TGTGCCAGTAGTGACAGGGGCTATGGCTACACCTTC. It is translated as CASSDRGYGYTF. J is TRBJ1-2 and V is TRBV19; 8 bases are a match to TRBD1. After removal of 5 bases from V and 4 bases from J, the junction contained 0 bases not matched to a gene. Germline CDR1 is LNHDA and CDR2 is SQIVND (reference sequence). The CDR3 spans 12 residues.

The chain joins TRBV7-9 to TRBJ2-5; 11 positions agree with TRBD2. The V segment lost 3 bases and the J segment 5 bases; nucleotides outside the gene matches: 2. CDR3 size: 14 residues. Per germline, CDR1 SEHNR and CDR2 FQNEAQ (reference sequence). CDR3 protein: CASSFTSGSETQYF. CDR3 DNA: TGTGCCAGCAGCTTTACTAGCGGGAGTGAGACCCAGTACTTC. The full variable domain, in which reference TRBV7-9 and TRBJ2-5 provide the parts outside the CDR3, is DTGVSQNPRHKITKRGQNVTFRCDPISEHNRLYWYRQTLGQGPEFLTYFQNEAQLEKSRLLSDRFSAERPKGSFSTLEIQRTEQGDSAMYLCASSFTSGSETQYFGPGTRLLVL.

Only a few counts were recorded for this clone. V is TRBV4-2 and J is TRBJ2-3; D call uncertain. The CDR3 consists of 13 residues. V lost 9 bases, J lost 4 bases, and 14 bases lay in between. CDR1 is LGHNA and CDR2 is YNFKEQ in the germline V gene. The CDR3 protein is CASTNLNADTQYF. CDR3 coding DNA: TGTGCCAGTACGAACCTGAACGCAGATACGCAGTATTTT.

V is TRBV13 and J is TRBJ2-7; TRBD1 agrees at 7 bases. Germline values: CDR1 PRHDT, CDR2 FYEKMQ (reference sequence). The V and J ends lost 4 bases and 0 bases, in that order; junction bases with no gene match: 9. The CDR3 is 16 residues long. The CDR3 protein is CASSSPRTGFSYEQYF. The DNA for the CDR3 is TGTGCCAGCAGCTCACCCAGGACAGGTTTCTCCTACGAGCAGTACTTC. Together with reference TRBV13 and TRBJ2-7, the CDR3 gives the full variable domain: AAGVIQSPRHLIKEKRETATLKCYPIPRHDTVYWYQQGPGQDPQFLISFYEKMQSDKGSIPDRFSAQQFSDYHSELNMSSLELGDSALYFCASSSPRTGFSYEQYFGPGTRLTVT.

The chain combines TRBV13 with TRBJ1-1; 8 nucleotides agree with TRBD1. V lost 5 bases, J lost 7 bases, and 9 bases stayed unmatched. Germline lookup yields CDR1 PRHDT and CDR2 FYEKMQ (reference sequence). This CDR3 comprises 14 residues. CDR3 residues: CASSQGAPIYEAFF. CDR3 bases: TGTGCCAGCAGCCAGGGGGCTCCAATATATGAAGCTTTCTTT.

V is TRBV7-3 and J is TRBJ2-2; D might be TRBD1 or TRBD2, each matching 5 bases. The CDR3 is made up of 14 amino acids. V gave up 5 bases and J gave up 0 bases, with 7 bases separating them. Germline V lookup: CDR1 SGHTA, CDR2 FQGTGA. CDR3 residues: CASSPGPNTGELFF. In nucleotides, the CDR3 is TGTGCCAGCAGCCCGGGACCGAACACCGGGGAGCTGTTTTTT.

This chain uses TRBV6-1 with TRBJ1-1, with unresolved D. This CDR3 region has 14 residues. Looked up from germline, CDR1 is MNHNS and CDR2 is SASEGT. Between the trimmed V and J ends, which lost 5 bases and 0 bases, there was a span of 10 bases. The CDR3 spells CASSFEPMNTEAFF. CDR3 DNA sequence: TGTGCCAGCAGTTTCGAGCCGATGAACACTGAAGCTTTCTTT.

In the case of this clone: Different DNA sequences within this sample yield the same CDR3. This chain connects TRBV7-9 to TRBJ2-7; D gene ambiguous. Germline V gene lookup returns CDR1 SEHNR and CDR2 FQNEAQ (reference sequence). The CDR3 runs to 12 residues. Trimming took off 0 bases at V and 5 bases at J, with 5 bases between the two ends. This CDR3 reads CASSLAGDEQYF. The DNA of the CDR3 is TGTGCCAGCAGCTTAGCAGGTGACGAGCAGTACTTC. Variable domain in full (rest from reference TRBV7-9 and TRBJ2-7): DTGVSQNPRHKITKRGQNVTFRCDPISEHNRLYWYRQTLGQGPEFLTYFQNEAQLEKSRLLSDRFSAERPKGSFSTLEIQRTEQGDSAMYLCASSLAGDEQYFGPGTRLTVT.

The genes are TRBV30 and TRBJ1-2; D is unresolved. V dropped 1 base and J dropped 7 bases, with 7 bases sitting between them. CDR1 and CDR2 from the germline V gene are GTSNPN and SVGIG (reference sequence). This CDR3 contains 11 residues. CDR3 residues: CAWSGVVGYTF. In DNA form, the CDR3 reads TGTGCCTGGAGTGGAGTGGTTGGCTACACCTTC. Full variable domain (outside the CDR3, taken from reference TRBV30 and TRBJ1-2): SQTIHQWPATLVQPVGSPLSLECTVEGTSNPNLYWYRQAAGRGLQLLFYSVGIGQISSEVPQNLSASRPQDRQFILSSKKLLLSDSGFYLCAWSGVVGYTFGSGTRLTVV.